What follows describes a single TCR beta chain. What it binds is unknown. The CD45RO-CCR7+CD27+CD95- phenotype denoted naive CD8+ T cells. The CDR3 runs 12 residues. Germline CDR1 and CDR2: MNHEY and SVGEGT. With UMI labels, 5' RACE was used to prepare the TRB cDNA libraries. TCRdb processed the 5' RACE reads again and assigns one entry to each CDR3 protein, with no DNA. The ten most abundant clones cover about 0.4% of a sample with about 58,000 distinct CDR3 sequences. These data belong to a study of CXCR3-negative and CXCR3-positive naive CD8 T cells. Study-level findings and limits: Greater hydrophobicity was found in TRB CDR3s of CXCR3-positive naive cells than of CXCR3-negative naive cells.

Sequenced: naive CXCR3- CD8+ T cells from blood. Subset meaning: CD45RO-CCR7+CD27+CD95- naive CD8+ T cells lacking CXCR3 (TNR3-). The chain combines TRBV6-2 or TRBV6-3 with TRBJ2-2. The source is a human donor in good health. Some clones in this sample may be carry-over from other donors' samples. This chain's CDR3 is CAGQQNTGELFF.